Detailed here is one T cell receptor beta chain. Its antigen is undetermined. This entry comes from a study of a mutant IDH1 vaccine in newly diagnosed glioma. Looking at the study overall: First vaccine doses came 4-6 weeks after radiotherapy alone, or with temozolomide cycles. Previous care, which was radiotherapy, temozolomide, or both, most often involved both.

Sequenced by immunoSEQ multiplex PCR; TCRdb stores in-frame clones only, minus some. The sample contains approximately 58,000 clones, under 85% of which appear only once. CDR3 size: 13 residues. Germline CDR1 reads SGHRS; CDR2 reads YFSETQ. Deletions cut 4 bases from V and 8 bases from J, with 15 bases between. Time point given: week 47, end of study. The vaccine gave 300 ug of a 20-mer mutant IDH1 peptide subcutaneously per dose. This sequence was found in a man aged 30-40 years with glioma. The chain uses TRBV5-1 and TRBJ1-2; possibly TRBD1 for D (5 bases). The sample was PBMCs, taken from a glioma patient whose treatment included an IDH1 peptide vaccine. In DNA form, the CDR3 reads TGCGCCAGCAGCCCCAGCAGGGTCTGGGGCTACACCTTC. Translation gives CASSPSRVWGYTF.